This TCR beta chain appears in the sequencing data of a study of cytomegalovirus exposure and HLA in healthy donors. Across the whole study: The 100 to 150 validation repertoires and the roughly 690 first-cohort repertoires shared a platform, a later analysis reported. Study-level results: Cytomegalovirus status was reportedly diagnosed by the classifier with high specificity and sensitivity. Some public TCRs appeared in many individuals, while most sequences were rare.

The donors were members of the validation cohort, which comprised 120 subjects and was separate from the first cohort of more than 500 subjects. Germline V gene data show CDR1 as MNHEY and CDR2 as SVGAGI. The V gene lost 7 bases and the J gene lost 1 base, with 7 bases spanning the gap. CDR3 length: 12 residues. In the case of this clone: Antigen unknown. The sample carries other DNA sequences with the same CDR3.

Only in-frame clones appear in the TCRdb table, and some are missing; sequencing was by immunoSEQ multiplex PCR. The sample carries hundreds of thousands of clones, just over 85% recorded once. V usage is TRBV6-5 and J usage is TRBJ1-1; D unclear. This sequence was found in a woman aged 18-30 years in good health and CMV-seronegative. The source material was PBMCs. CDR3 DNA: TGTGCCAGCACTGGGAGGAACACTGAAGCTTTCTTT. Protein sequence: CASTGRNTEAFF.